Listed here are 13 T cell receptor beta chains from one sample, sequenced in a study of PD-1 blockade in classical Hodgkin lymphoma. Each patient experienced a relapse that followed autologous stem cell transplantation, and brentuximab vedotin exposure varied. The assay was immunoSEQ multiplex PCR, and TCRdb's table has in-frame clones only and misses some. The data hold more than 85,000 clones, with around 90% observed a single time. Material: peripheral blood mononuclear cells (PBMCs), obtained before the second cycle of nivolumab. Every receptor here comes from a human donor with classical Hodgkin lymphoma.

The chain carries TRBV18 and TRBJ2-3, with a weak D call TRBD2 (5 bases). The CDR3 contains 15 residues. The germline V and J ends were trimmed by 8 bases and 2 bases, with 17 bases remaining between them. Germline CDR1 KGHSH, CDR2 LQKENI. The CDR3 DNA follows: TGTGCCAGCCCTCGGGGTGACCCCCACACAGATACGCAGTATTTT. It codes for CASPRGDPHTDTQYF.

V gene TRBV2 combines with J gene TRBJ1-1, with D unclear. Per the germline V gene, CDR1 is SNHLY and CDR2 is FYNNEI. The CDR3 has 12 residues. V was pared by 6 bases and J by 4 bases, with 9 bases between. The CDR3 here is CASREKATEAFF. Written as DNA, the CDR3 is TGTGCCAGCAGGGAGAAGGCCACTGAAGCTTTCTTT.

This clone came up a few times. The gene calls are TRBV5-6 and TRBJ2-2, with 9 nucleotides matching TRBD2. CDR1 and CDR2 from the germline V gene are SGHDT and YYEEEE. V shed 1 base, J shed 7 bases, and the junction held 8 bases outside the gene matches. CDR3 length: 16 amino acids. In nucleotides, the CDR3 is TGTGCCAGCAGCTTGAGATGGACTAGCGCCATCGGGGAGCTGTTTTTT. It specifies CASSLRWTSAIGELFF.

The V gene is TRBV7-6, the J gene TRBJ2-3, with TRBD2 matching over 11 bases. The CDR3 sequence is 18 residues long. Germline V gives CDR1 SGHVS, CDR2 FNYEAQ. J was trimmed by 2 bases and V by 3 bases; bases with no gene match: 10. DNA of the CDR3: TGTGCCAGCAGCTTCACTAGCGGGAGTCTCCACACCACAGATACGCAGTATTTT. Translated: CASSFTSGSLHTTDTQYF.

About this clone: At one end the junction does not follow the germline gene, possibly because of a read error. The chain combines TRBV29-1 with TRBJ2-1; possible D gene TRBD1, 6 bases. Germline CDR1 reads SQVTM; CDR2 reads ANQGSEA. The CDR3 totals 12 residues. DNA for the CDR3: TGCAGCGTTGAAGACCGACAGGCGAAATTCCTCTTC. Its protein is CSVEDRQAKFLF.

The CDR3 sequence: CASSLDAGTQDTQYF. CDR3 bases: TGCGCCAGCAGCTTGGATGCGGGGACTCAAGATACGCAGTATTTT. This chain uses TRBV5-1 with TRBJ2-3; D perhaps matches TRBD2 (6 bases). Per the germline V gene, CDR1 is SGHRS and CDR2 is YFSETQ. With 0 bases removed from V and 5 bases from J, the gap between germline ends came to 13 bases. This CDR3 region has 15 residues.

V usage is TRBV19 and J usage is TRBJ2-2; D gene unclear. The CDR3 has 13 residues. With 7 bases removed from V and 3 bases from J, the gap between germline ends came to 9 bases. From germline, CDR1 is LNHDA and CDR2 SQIVND (reference sequence). CDR3 sequence: CASTQYYTGELFF. The CDR3 DNA follows: TGTGCCAGTACCCAATACTACACCGGGGAGCTGTTTTTT. Combining the CDR3 with reference TRBV19 and TRBJ2-2 gives the whole variable domain DGGITQSPKYLFRKEGQNVTLSCEQNLNHDAMYWYRQDPGQGLRLIYYSQIVNDFQKGDIAEGYSVSREKKESFPLTVTSAQKNPTAFYLCASTQYYTGELFFGEGSRLTVL.

As DNA, the CDR3 is TGTGCCAGCCGAAGAAGCGGGGAGCCATCTTTCACCTACGAGCAGTACTTC. This gives the protein CASRRSGEPSFTYEQYF. The chain is built from TRBV27 and TRBJ2-7; 7 bases fit TRBD2. With 8 bases clipped from V and 2 bases from J, the junction kept 18 bases outside the gene matches. From germline, CDR1 is MNHEY and CDR2 SMNVEV (reference sequence). The CDR3 covers 17 residues.

The chain couples TRBV28 to TRBJ2-7, with a tentative D call TRBD1 (5 bases). Germline V lookup: CDR1 MDHEN, CDR2 SYDVKM. Trimming took 7 bases from V and 0 from J, leaving 22 bases between them. This CDR3 comprises 17 residues. CDR3 nucleotide sequence: TGTGCCAGCACCCCCAACCCAGGGCAGACGAGCTCCTACGAGCAGTACTTC. Translation: CASTPNPGQTSSYEQYF.

The genes are TRBV23-1 and TRBJ2-1; D is possibly TRBD1 or TRBD2 (6 bases each). TRBV23-1 is an open reading frame, and its role is uncertain. CDR3 length: 18 residues. CDR3 DNA: TGCGCTCCCCTAACAGGGCAGGCGGGGAGTCTAGGCTACAATGAGCAGTTCTTC. This translates into CAPLTGQAGSLGYNEQFF.

The chain uses TRBV7-9 and TRBJ1-1; D is ambiguous. In germline, CDR1 is SEHNR, CDR2 FQNEAQ (reference sequence). The length of the CDR3 is 13 residues. V gave up 5 bases and J gave up 0 bases, with 7 bases separating them. CDR3 bases: TGTGCCAGCAGCCACTACATGAACACTGAAGCTTTCTTT. Translating gives CASSHYMNTEAFF. The entire variable domain, with the rest obtained from reference TRBV7-9 and TRBJ1-1, is as follows: DTGVSQNPRHKITKRGQNVTFRCDPISEHNRLYWYRQTLGQGPEFLTYFQNEAQLEKSRLLSDRFSAERPKGSFSTLEIQRTEQGDSAMYLCASSHYMNTEAFFGQGTRLTVV.

The count of this clone is one. The rearrangement joins TRBV28 to TRBJ2-3; 9 bases fit TRBD1. Unmatched junction bases numbered 2, after V lost 5 bases and J lost 2 bases. The CDR3 sequence is 14 residues long. Germline-derived CDR1 and CDR2 are MDHEN and SYDVKM. CDR3 in DNA: TGTGCCAGCAGTAGGACAGGGGTCACAGATACGCAGTATTTT. It is translated as CASSRTGVTDTQYF.

CDR3 bases: TGTGCCTGGAGCCTAAACCAGGGGAATACGCAGTATTTT. Translated: CAWSLNQGNTQYF. The J gene is TRBJ2-3, the V gene TRBV30, with TRBD1 as a possible D gene (6 bases). V was trimmed by 3 bases and J by 7 bases, leaving 14 bases between them. The CDR3 consists of 13 residues. Per the germline V gene, CDR1 is GTSNPN and CDR2 is SVGIG (reference sequence).